Listed below are T cell receptor beta chains from one sample, sequenced in a study of blood T cell repertoires in COVID-19. TCRdb's copy holds only in-frame clones and misses some; the assay was immunoSEQ multiplex PCR. This table holds under 400,000 clones, 65% to 90% found once. What was sequenced was PBMCs or T cells enriched from blood (not recorded which). These receptors were obtained from a woman between 40 and 55 years old with acute COVID-19. Both conserved end residues are part of each CDR3. Not every row has a clone size; where given, it reads once, few, many or a size class.

clone_size	v_call	j_call	cdr3_aa
NA	TRBV6-2/TRBV6-3	TRBJ1-5	CASSYPDTPHRPQHF
NA	TRBV28	TRBJ1-4	CASSTGAGNEKLFF
NA	TRBV5-1	TRBJ1-2	CASRSEGGTGSDYTF
NA	TRBV18	TRBJ1-1	CASSHFVLRDRGASGTEAFF
NA	TRBV21-1	TRBJ2-7	CASSKVFNAEGSSYEQYF
NA	TRBV18	TRBJ1-4	CASSLWTGVEKLFF
NA	TRBV11-2	TRBJ2-2	CASSLVVSSGNTGELFF
NA	TRBV15	TRBJ2-7	CATSRGSRPQGNEQYF
NA	TRBV5-4	TRBJ1-2	CASSLKGVTGYTF
NA	TRBV11-2	TRBJ2-2	CASSSSGTGELFF
NA	TRBV4-3	TRBJ1-5	CASSQDSQGNQPQHF
NA	TRBV6-2/TRBV6-3	TRBJ1-2	CASSYSVQGWDGYTF
NA	TRBV6-2/TRBV6-3	TRBJ2-3	CASSYKGLVSTDTQYF
NA	TRBV4-1	TRBJ1-5	CASSQAGGARGPSNQPQHF
once	TRBV27	TRBJ2-7	CASRPTSGSSYEQYF
NA	TRBV19	TRBJ2-5	CASSIVPGQRTETQYF
NA	TRBV25-1	TRBJ2-7	CASSESGGPEQYF
once	TRBV7-9	TRBJ1-6	CASSPGQGTPLHF
NA	TRBV3-1/TRBV3-2	TRBJ2-7	CASSQRAGGSYEQYF
NA	TRBV11-3	TRBJ1-1	CASSLDPNRGRNTEAFF
NA	TRBV24-1	TRBJ2-3	CATSDSYRDAQYF
NA	TRBV6-5	TRBJ2-7	CASSYDRGSHSYEQYF
few	TRBV7-3	TRBJ2-1	CASSLRARTSGKDPTYNEQFF
NA	TRBV19	TRBJ2-1	CASRLAGLSEQFF
few	TRBV11-2	TRBJ1-1	CASSLAAGAEAFF
NA	TRBV19	TRBJ2-2	CASRGRALTGELFF
NA	TRBV7-9	TRBJ2-7	CASSNIPGTGGLQGIYEQYF
NA	TRBV28	TRBJ1-1	CASSSPAGAVEAFF
once	TRBV2	TRBJ2-1	CASSRRGEQFF
NA	TRBV18	TRBJ2-7	CASSPPGLAVEQYF
NA	TRBV5-6	TRBJ1-2	CASSLEGVYGYTF
few	TRBV9	TRBJ2-2	CASSPRETGELFF
NA	TRBV7-3	TRBJ1-2	CASSPGAGYEVSGYTF
NA	TRBV11-3	TRBJ2-1	CASSPGRGPYNEQFF
NA	TRBV18	TRBJ2-7	CASSQIGLARDLTYEQYF
NA	TRBV7-6	TRBJ1-4	CASSSEDRPDEKLFF
NA	TRBV5-1	TRBJ1-3	CASRLRAADSSGNTIYF
NA	TRBV19	TRBJ2-2	CASSRAWFRGGNTGELFF
NA	TRBV28	TRBJ2-1	CASSLLRGGSYNEQFF
NA	TRBV2	TRBJ2-5	CASSPELATETQYF
NA	TRBV5-6	TRBJ1-1	CASSQNKGQLMNTEAFF
NA	TRBV2	TRBJ1-1	CASSLQGVNTEAFF
NA	TRBV7-9	TRBJ1-3	CASSFLGHSSSGNTIYF
NA	TRBV10-3	TRBJ1-6	CAIGFRQAANNSPLHF
NA	TRBV19	TRBJ2-2	CASSIMGGTGELFF
NA	TRBV27	TRBJ2-1	CASSSRDRQFF
NA	TRBV5-5	TRBJ1-2	CASSFGTGLNGYTF
NA	TRBV15	TRBJ1-1	CATSRDQKLKNTEAFF
NA	TRBV6-6	TRBJ1-3	CASSKDSIGNTIYF
NA	TRBV3-1/TRBV3-2	TRBJ2-1	CASSHDRLAGGLDYNEQFF